Listed below are T cell receptor beta chains from one sample, sequenced in a study of response to subunit inactivated influenza vaccine. TCRdb processed the RT-PCR reads anew with MiXCR; each CDR3 protein has one entry. The sample lists roughly 700,000 distinct CDR3 sequences, about a sixth occurring once. Sequences were derived from PBMCs from blood, sampled roughly 13 days after vaccination. Receptors were obtained from a man aged 50 or older who received an inactivated influenza vaccine. Both conserved end residues are part of each CDR3. The order of the fields is D gene, CDR3 length, J gene, clone size, V gene, CDR3 protein, CDR3 DNA. D genes are given only for firm matches. Some rows mark clone size as missing; the rest say once, few, many or name a class of expanded clone.

d_call: .; cdr3_length: 14; j_call: TRBJ1-1; clone_size: many; v_call: TRBV4-3; cdr3_aa: CASSQPGSLTEAFF; cdr3_nt: TGCGCCAGCAGCCAGCCGGGGTCGCTAACTGAAGCTTTCTTT
d_call: .; cdr3_length: 16; j_call: TRBJ2-6; clone_size: .; v_call: TRBV4-2; cdr3_aa: CASSQRPSSGANVLTF; cdr3_nt: TGTGCCAGCAGCCAAAGGCCGTCCTCTGGGGCCAACGTCCTGACTTTC
d_call: .; cdr3_length: 13; j_call: TRBJ1-1; clone_size: .; v_call: TRBV5-1; cdr3_aa: CASSFGGNAEAFF; cdr3_nt: TGCGCCAGCAGCTTTGGGGGTAACGCCGAAGCTTTCTTT
d_call: .; cdr3_length: 17; j_call: TRBJ2-1; clone_size: .; v_call: TRBV29-1; cdr3_aa: CSVEGWRAAAAYNEQFF; cdr3_nt: TGCAGCGTTGAAGGGTGGAGAGCTGCTGCCGCCTACAATGAGCAGTTCTTC
d_call: .; cdr3_length: 13; j_call: TRBJ2-7; clone_size: .; v_call: TRBV7-9; cdr3_aa: CASSLGASSEQYF; cdr3_nt: TGTGCCAGCAGCTTAGGGGCAAGCTCCGAGCAGTACTTC
d_call: .; cdr3_length: 14; j_call: TRBJ2-5; clone_size: .; v_call: TRBV5-1; cdr3_aa: CASSLWGYQETQYF; cdr3_nt: TGCGCCAGCAGCTTGTGGGGATACCAAGAGACCCAGTACTTC
d_call: .; cdr3_length: 13; j_call: TRBJ1-4; clone_size: .; v_call: TRBV7-9; cdr3_aa: CASSLGGDEKLFF; cdr3_nt: TGTGCCAGCAGCTTAGGCGGGGATGAAAAACTGTTTTTT
d_call: .; cdr3_length: 14; j_call: TRBJ2-7; clone_size: few; v_call: TRBV29-1; cdr3_aa: CSVEDRALGYEQYF; cdr3_nt: TGCAGCGTTGAAGACAGGGCTTTGGGGTACGAGCAGTACTTC
d_call: .; cdr3_length: 14; j_call: TRBJ2-4; clone_size: .; v_call: TRBV15; cdr3_aa: CATSRSLDTGIQYF; cdr3_nt: TGTGCCACCAGCAGATCCTTGGACACGGGCATTCAGTACTTC
d_call: .; cdr3_length: 14; j_call: TRBJ2-7; clone_size: few; v_call: TRBV25-1; cdr3_aa: CATQPGLSAYEQYF; cdr3_nt: TGTGCCACCCAACCGGGACTTTCAGCCTACGAGCAGTACTTC